This T cell receptor beta chain came from a study of shared clonotypes between healthy human individuals. At the level of the study: The cohort had a couple of women and three men, ages 18 to 49.

As defined, naive CD8 cells were CD45RO-negative and positively selected for CCR7, with terminally differentiated effector memory CD45RA+ cells excluded. Using immunoSEQ multiplex PCR, the repertoire was profiled, and TCRdb retains in-frame clones only, with some absent. The sample includes about 680,000 clones, just over 90% of them seen just once. V dropped 4 bases and J dropped 0; count of bases not matched to a gene: 4. The germline V gene has CDR1 SGHKS and CDR2 YYEKEE (reference sequence). This CDR3 comprises 15 residues. Material for sequencing was naive CD8+ T cells sorted from blood. This clonotype originated in a man aged 30-40 years in good health. The chain joins TRBV5-5 to TRBJ1-3, with 7 bases fitting TRBD1. The DNA of the CDR3 is TGTGCCAGCAGCCTAGGGACAGCCTCTGGAAACACCATATATTTT. It encodes CASSLGTASGNTIYF.